One TCR beta chain is described in this entry. The data derive from a study of T cell responses to AZD1222 COVID-19 vaccine. The repertoire was sequenced with immunoSEQ multiplex PCR; TCRdb's copy has only in-frame clones and lacks some. The sample holds approximately 160,000 clones, roughly 94% seen once. There are 14 residues in the CDR3. V was pared by 4 bases and J by 6 bases, with 13 bases between. The germline V gene has CDR1 LGHNA and CDR2 YNFKEQ. The chain combines TRBV4-2 with TRBJ1-5; D uncertain. This clonotype was obtained from an adult who received the AZD1222 COVID-19 vaccine. The sample was peripheral blood, taken 28 days after the second AZD1222 dose. The DNA of the CDR3 is TGTGCCAGCAGCCTCCAGACGGTTGGTCAGCCCCAGCATTTT. This gives the protein CASSLQTVGQPQHF.